This entry features one TCR beta chain sequence. Its antigen target is currently unknown. The record has no base qualities; no much larger clone is one base away. The sample comes from a study of shared clonotypes between healthy human individuals (dated by TCRdb to 2020 to 2021). For context, the study as a whole: A couple of women and a few men aged 18 to 49 years were included in the cohort. Per donor, leukapheresis produced somewhere between about 0.9 and 9.5 billion PBMCs. Per donor, three plates each were used for CD4 naive and CD4 memory, two for CD8 naive, and one for CD8 memory. Different laboratories and diverse techniques were used to prepare libraries and sequence TCR repertoires, to increase sequencing depth and limit assay-specific biases. Blood TCR repertoires of roughly 5 healthy adults were deeply sequenced to estimate repertoire size and the extent of clonotype sharing between individuals.

The donors were healthy, HIV-negative adults who had no recently reported acute infections or vaccinations. Only Caucasian adults living in Nashville, Tennessee, USA were represented among the donors. CD4+ T cells were enriched through magnetic negative selection, after which naive cells were positively selected on CD45RA and the remaining negative fraction served as the memory subset. Blood was obtained by leukapheresis, after which PBMCs were separated by Ficoll-Histopaque density gradient centrifugation and cryopreserved in liquid nitrogen vapor phase. Purity and quantity of every magnetically sorted T cell population were checked by analytical flow cytometry. Genomic DNA was isolated from each sorted fraction and quantified by UV absorbance on a Nanodrop 2000c. Broad study findings and their caveats: Compared with non-shared clonotypes, clonotypes shared by all four sorted-subset donors had higher generation probabilities. Rarefaction of sorted-subset datasets indicated incomplete sequencing despite the large sequencing depth. Pairwise subsampling led to the expectation that sequencing depth would affect the degree of clonotype sharing among donors. Estimated clonotype richness was generally larger for naive than for memory subsets. When a few donors were compared, the shared fraction of clonotypes was 5% to 6.5% for naive CD4, more than 3% for naive CD8, more than 2% for memory CD4, and 0.4% for memory CD8. Sampling was restricted to blood, and TCR repertoires in tissue are likely to differ from TCR repertoires in blood. The genetic and exposure-history diversity represented was limited by the small number of donors.

CDR1 MGHRA and CDR2 YSYEKL are derived from the germline V gene. CDR3 length: 14 amino acids, cysteine to phenylalanine. Just the 42-base CDR3 DNA is kept, in frame starting at base 1. Trimming takes 3 bases from V and 4 bases from J, and the germline ends sit 13 bases apart. Using the deep immunoSEQ assay, TCR CDR3 regions were amplified from genomic DNA by multiplex PCR. Genomic DNA extracted from each cell subset was distributed evenly over all wells of several immunoSEQ 96-well plates, and each plate served as one replicate. Each replicate PCR for sorted subsets received about 0.2 ug genomic DNA, equal to about 30,000 T cell genomes. Purified libraries were measured with a Qubit 3.0 fluorometer, size-checked on a Bioanalyzer 2100, and measured again with the KAPA Library Quantification kit. Every immunoSEQ 96-well plate was sequenced on a separate single-read 150-cycle Illumina NextSeq 550 flow cell. The published analysis was carried out like this. The immunoSEQ output contained only junctional sequences without quality scores, so filtering could not match that applied to full-length reads. To assign V/J genes and CDR3, sequences were annotated against IMGT germline references using PyIR, a Python wrapper for IgBLAST v1.9. Reads were filtered out if the reads had weak V/J assignments (E-value above 1e-6), no CDR3, stop codons, out-of-frame junctions, or ambiguous translated residues. A V3J clonotype was defined by an identical inferred V gene, J gene, and CDR3 amino acid sequence. Percentage overlap between repertoires was calculated by dividing the number of shared unique clonotypes by the size of the smaller repertoire. RTK rarefaction, the Chao1 estimator, and Recon v2.1 estimates of unobserved clonotypes were used to assess repertoire richness. Generation probabilities were computed with OLGA for all TCRbeta clonotypes obtained by the gDNA method from several donors. Here the immuneACCESS table is served through TCRdb, limited to in-frame sequences with V and J called. Missing clones are a known gap in these copies; in checked studies unresolved V genes cover under half, and the rest lacks a known reason. V, J and clone size were drawn from that table, and D and trimming were deduced from the DNA. This sample is represented by roughly 2.5 million clones; roughly 92% of them were singletons. Jointly, the top ten make up around 0.14% of the sample.

The receptor's source is a man aged 18 to 29 in good health. The sequencing input was naive CD4+ T cells sorted from blood. Per the publication, the cell subset or site label means: CD45RA+ positively selected. The chain links TRBV4-1 with TRBJ2-7; a weak D assignment points to TRBD1 (5 bases agree). The DNA reads TGCGCCAGCAGCCATCTGACAGCTAATTACGAGCAGTACTTC. This is translated as CASSHLTANYEQYF.